This T cell receptor (beta chain) is drawn from a study of control samples from healthy donors and cancer patients. This CDR3 has 16 residues. V shed 3 bases and J shed 4 bases, with 16 bases lying between them. The V gene's germline CDR1 is KGHSH and CDR2 LQKENI. Sequencing used immunoSEQ multiplex PCR; TCRdb keeps in-frame clones, though not all of them. This table has 350,000 to 450,000 clones, over 75% appearing once. The chain couples TRBV18 to TRBJ1-5, with D perhaps TRBD1 (5 bases). Specimen: PBMCs. The sequence was collected from a man between 35 and 55 years old with head and neck cancer. In DNA, the CDR3 is TGTGCCAGCTCACCTAACCCGACGGGGGTAAATCAGCCCCAGCATTTT. Encoded protein: CASSPNPTGVNQPQHF. Filled out from reference TRBV18 and TRBJ1-5, the complete variable domain reads NAGVMQNPRHLVRRRGQEARLRCSPMKGHSHVYWYRQLPEEGLKFMVYLQKENIIDESGMPKERFSAEFPKEGPSILRIQQVVRGDSAAYFCASSPNPTGVNQPQHFGDGTRLSIL.